Shown below are 2 T cell receptor beta chains from a single sample sequenced in a study of blood T cell repertoires in COVID-19. Here immunoSEQ multiplex PCR was the method, and the copy in TCRdb shows in-frame clones only, minus some. Found here are 270,000 or so clones, approximately 92% of them singletons; the top ten hold around 4.6%. The source material was peripheral blood. The receptors stem from a woman in her forties who had recovered from COVID-19.

V gene TRBV24-1 combines with J gene TRBJ2-3, with 14 bases aligning to TRBD2. There are 17 residues in the CDR3. V was clipped by 2 bases and J by 6 bases; unmatched bases: 6. CDR1 is KGHDR and CDR2 is SFDVKD in the germline V gene. The CDR3 loop reads CATSDSRTSGGPDTQYF. The CDR3 DNA reads as TGTGCCACCAGTGATTCCCGGACTAGCGGGGGGCCGGATACGCAGTATTTT.

V gene TRBV24-1 combines with J gene TRBJ2-5; maybe TRBD2 (6 bases). V was clipped by 7 bases and J by 5 bases, with 13 bases between them. CDR3 size: 13 residues. CDR1 is KGHDR and CDR2 is SFDVKD in the germline V gene. Here the CDR3 DNA reads TGTGCCACCAGCCGGAGGGGCCGGGAGACCCAGTACTTC. Its translation: CATSRRGRETQYF.